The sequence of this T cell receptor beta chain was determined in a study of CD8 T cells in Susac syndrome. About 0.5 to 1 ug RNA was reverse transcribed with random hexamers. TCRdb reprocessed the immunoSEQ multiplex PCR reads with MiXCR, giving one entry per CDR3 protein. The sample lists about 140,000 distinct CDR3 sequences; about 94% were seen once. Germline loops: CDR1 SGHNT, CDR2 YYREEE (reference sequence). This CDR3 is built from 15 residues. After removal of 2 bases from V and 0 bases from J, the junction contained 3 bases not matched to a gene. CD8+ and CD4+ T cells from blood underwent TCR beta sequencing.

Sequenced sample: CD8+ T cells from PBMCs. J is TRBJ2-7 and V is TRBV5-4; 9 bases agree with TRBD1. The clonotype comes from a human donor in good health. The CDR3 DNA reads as TGTGCCAGCAGCTTCGGGACAGGGCCCTCCTACGAGCAGTACTTC. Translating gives CASSFGTGPSYEQYF.